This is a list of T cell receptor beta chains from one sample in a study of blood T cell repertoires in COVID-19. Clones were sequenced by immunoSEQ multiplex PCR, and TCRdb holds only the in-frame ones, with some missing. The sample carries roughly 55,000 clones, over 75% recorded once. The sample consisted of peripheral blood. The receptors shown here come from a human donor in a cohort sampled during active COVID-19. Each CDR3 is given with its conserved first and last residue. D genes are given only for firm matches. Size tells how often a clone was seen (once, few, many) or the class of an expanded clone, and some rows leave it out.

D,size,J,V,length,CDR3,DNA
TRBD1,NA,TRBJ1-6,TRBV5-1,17,CASSVFPGTGMNSPLHF,TGCGCCAGCAGCGTATTCCCCGGGACAGGGATGAATTCACCCCTCCACTTT
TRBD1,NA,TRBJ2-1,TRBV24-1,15,CATSPRDRGYNEQFF,TGTGCCACCAGCCCCCGGGACAGGGGTTACAATGAGCAGTTCTTC
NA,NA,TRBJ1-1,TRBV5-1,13,CASATGLNTEAFF,TGCGCCAGCGCGACAGGCCTGAACACTGAAGCTTTCTTT
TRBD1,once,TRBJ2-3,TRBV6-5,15,CASGDRESRADTQYF,TGTGCCAGCGGGGACAGGGAAAGTAGGGCAGATACGCAGTATTTT
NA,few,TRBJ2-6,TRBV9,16,CASSSPTVSGANVLTF,TGTGCCAGCAGCTCCCCGACAGTCTCTGGGGCCAACGTCCTGACTTTC
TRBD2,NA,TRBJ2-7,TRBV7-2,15,CASSLTGTNSYEQYF,TGTGCCAGCAGCCTTACCGGGACTAACTCCTACGAGCAGTACTTC
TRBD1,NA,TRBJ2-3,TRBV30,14,CAGKTGVSTDTQYF,TGTGCCGGGAAGACAGGGGTGAGCACAGATACGCAGTATTTT
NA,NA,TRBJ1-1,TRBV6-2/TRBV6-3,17,CASSPIPPGVMNTEAFF,TGTGCCAGCAGTCCCATTCCCCCCGGGGTAATGAACACTGAAGCTTTCTTT
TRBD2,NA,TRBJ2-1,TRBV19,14,CASSIDETSGPQFF,TGTGCCAGTAGTATAGACGAGACTAGCGGACCCCAGTTCTTC
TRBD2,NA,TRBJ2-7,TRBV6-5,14,CASSTTSGSYEQYF,TGTGCCAGCAGTACGACTAGCGGGAGCTACGAGCAGTACTTC
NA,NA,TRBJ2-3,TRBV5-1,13,CASTGMMADTQYF,TGCGCCAGCACGGGAATGATGGCAGATACGCAGTATTTT
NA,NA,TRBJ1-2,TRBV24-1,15,CATSQSGGAYYGYTF,TGTGCCACCAGTCAATCCGGGGGGGCTTACTATGGCTACACCTTC
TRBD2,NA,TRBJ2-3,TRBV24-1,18,CATSDSRTSGRSTDTQYF,TGTGCCACCAGTGATTCCCGGACTAGCGGGAGAAGCACAGATACGCAGTATTTT
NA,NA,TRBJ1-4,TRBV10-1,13,CASSDTGVEKLFF,TGCGCCAGCAGTGATACGGGAGTTGAAAAACTGTTTTTT
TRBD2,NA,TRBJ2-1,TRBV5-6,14,CASRRAGGKNEQFF,TGTGCCAGCAGACGAGCGGGAGGGAAGAATGAGCAGTTCTTC
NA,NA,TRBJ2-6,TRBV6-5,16,CASSYSFVSGANVLTF,TGTGCCAGCAGTTACTCGTTCGTCTCTGGGGCCAACGTCCTGACTTTC
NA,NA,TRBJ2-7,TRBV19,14,CASSQRGDSYEQYF,TGTGCCAGTAGTCAAAGGGGGGACAGCTACGAGCAGTACTTC
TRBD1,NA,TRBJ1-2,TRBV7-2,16,CASSSLGGQGAYGYTF,TGTGCCAGCAGCTCCTTAGGAGGACAGGGGGCATATGGCTACACCTTC
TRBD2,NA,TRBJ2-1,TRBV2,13,CASILRLAYEQFF,TGTGCCAGCATCCTAAGACTAGCATATGAGCAGTTCTTC
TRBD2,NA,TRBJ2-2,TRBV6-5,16,CASSYTSGGVTGELFF,TGTGCCAGCAGTTACACATCGGGAGGCGTCACCGGGGAGCTGTTTTTT
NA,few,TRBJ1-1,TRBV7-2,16,CASSSQSSRGNTEAFF,TGTGCCAGCAGCTCCCAATCGTCCCGAGGGAACACTGAAGCTTTCTTT
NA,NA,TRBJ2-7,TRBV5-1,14,CASSLGAPKDEQYF,TGCGCCAGCAGCTTGGGAGCGCCCAAGGACGAGCAGTACTTC
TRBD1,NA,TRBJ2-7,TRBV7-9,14,CASYRTTGDYEQYF,TGTGCCAGCTATAGAACGACAGGGGATTACGAGCAGTACTTC
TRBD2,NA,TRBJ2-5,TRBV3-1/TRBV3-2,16,CASSGRGGESLETQYF,TGTGCCAGCAGCGGCCGGGGGGGGGAGTCCCTGGAGACCCAGTACTTC
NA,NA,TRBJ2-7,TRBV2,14,CASRVTSQGGEQYF,TGTGCCAGCAGGGTTACCAGCCAGGGGGGCGAGCAGTACTTC
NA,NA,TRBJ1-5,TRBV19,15,CASSVTGLGGQPQHF,TGTGCCAGTAGTGTAACAGGGTTAGGCGGGCAGCCCCAGCATTTT
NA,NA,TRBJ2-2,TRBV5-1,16,CASSVSGPQGTGELFF,TGCGCCAGCAGTGTTAGCGGACCTCAAGGGACCGGGGAGCTGTTTTTT
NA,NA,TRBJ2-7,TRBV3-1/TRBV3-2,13,CASSGANPYEQYF,TGTGCCAGCAGCGGGGCAAACCCCTACGAGCAGTACTTC